A selection of T cell receptor beta chains follows, all from one sample in a study of Ad26.COV2.S vaccination and SARS-CoV-2 variants. This table comes from immunoSEQ multiplex PCR, and its TCRdb copy is limited to in-frame clones, with some not included. The top ten clones hold roughly 17% of a sample with 85,000 to 120,000 clones, 80% of them seen once. The source was peripheral blood, collected after recovery from COVID-19. These receptors all come from a human donor who had recovered from COVID-19. Each CDR3 is given without its conserved first and last residue.

TRBJ2-7 | TRBV4-1 | ASSLVGGGSYEQY
TRBJ2-1 | TRBV7-3 | ASSLTSGGFLNEQF
TRBJ1-2 | TRBV2 | ASSVAGSQGIYGYT
TRBJ1-6 | TRBV18 | ASSPLPDRVHSPLH
TRBJ2-3 | TRBV2 | ASSGKSGGADTQY
TRBJ1-1 | TRBV6-1 | ASSEGGDTEAF
TRBJ2-5 | TRBV28 | ASSPPNTLGETQY
TRBJ1-2 | TRBV5-5 | ASSWRRSYGYT
TRBJ2-3 | TRBV5-5 | ASSYADTQY
TRBJ1-5 | TRBV5-1 | ASSPNPGGNQPQH
TRBJ1-4 | TRBV6-5 | ASSSGLSNEKLF
TRBJ1-1 | TRBV5-1 | ASSWGLGSSEAF
TRBJ2-5 | TRBV28 | ASGTSGGAETQY
TRBJ1-1 | TRBV10-1 | ASSQDPNTEAF
TRBJ2-5 | TRBV18 | ASSLGPN
TRBJ1-4 | TRBV6-6 | ASSYPGQGAEKLF
TRBJ2-7 | TRBV28 | ASSLGSVTISYEQY
TRBJ1-1 | TRBV2 | ASRDRGSYTEAF
TRBJ2-1 | TRBV18 | ASSGRPPGTSFNEQF
TRBJ2-2 | TRBV2 | ASRKGGGDTGELF
TRBJ2-2 | TRBV28 | ASSFVQTHTGELF
TRBJ1-5 | TRBV28 | ASRDGQGHQPQH
TRBJ2-3 | TRBV5-1 | ASSLGTGTADTQY
TRBJ1-2 | TRBV4-3 | ASSQGQRTYGYT
TRBJ1-5 | TRBV7-2 | ASSSARGSSQPQH
TRBJ2-5 | TRBV2 | ASEAGRAETQY
TRBJ2-2 | TRBV28 | ASSPLAGGLNTGELF
TRBJ2-3 | TRBV7-9 | ASSFGVGTDTQY
TRBJ1-1 | TRBV5-4 | ASSSNTEAF
TRBJ1-5 | TRBV5-4 | ASSTGPGGQPQH
TRBJ1-1 | TRBV7-2 | ASSYGGSAEAF
TRBJ1-2 | TRBV30 | AWSVNVKGDGYT
TRBJ1-2 | TRBV6-5 | ASSQGDRWNGYT
TRBJ2-7 | TRBV4-3 | ASSQDPWGFEEQY
TRBJ2-7 | TRBV3-1/TRBV3-2 | ASSQLAIPYEQY
TRBJ1-6 | TRBV6-5 | ASSYGGDSPLH
TRBJ2-7 | TRBV5-4 | ASSPGTGAYEQY
TRBJ2-1 | TRBV7-2 | ASSLRPQAGRGEQF
TRBJ2-1 | TRBV28 | ASTHLGQTDNEQF
TRBJ2-2 | TRBV11-3 | ASSPPSTANTGELF
TRBJ1-2 | TRBV2 | ASSEQGAFGYT
TRBJ2-5 | TRBV7-9 | ASSPVQGQETQY
TRBJ1-1 | TRBV9 | ASSPQRGTEAF
TRBJ2-2 | TRBV6-6 | ASAPGHELTGELF
TRBJ2-2 | TRBV6-2/TRBV6-3 | ASSTLNTGELF
TRBJ2-5 | TRBV28 | ASSSGASGGGETQY
TRBJ2-4 | TRBV29-1 | SASTGENIQY
TRBJ2-3 | TRBV6-5 | ASSFPGEVDTQY
TRBJ1-1 | TRBV28 | ASSYPLALMNTEAF
TRBJ2-1 | TRBV5-6 | ASSLGGIYRYNEQF
TRBJ2-1 | TRBV6-5 | ASSPQGRGQF
TRBJ1-5 | TRBV28 | ASNRSPQPQH